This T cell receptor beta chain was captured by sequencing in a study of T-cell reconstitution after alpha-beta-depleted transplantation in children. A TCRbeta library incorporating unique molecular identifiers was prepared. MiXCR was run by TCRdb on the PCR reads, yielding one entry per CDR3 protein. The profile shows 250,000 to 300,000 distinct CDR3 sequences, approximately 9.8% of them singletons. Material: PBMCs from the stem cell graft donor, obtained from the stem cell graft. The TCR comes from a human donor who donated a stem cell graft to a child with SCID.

The CDR3 loop is CASRVRDISYEQYF. The CDR3 nucleotides are TGTGCCAGCAGGGTAAGGGACATCAGCTACGAGCAGTACTTC. The rearrangement links TRBV6-1 to TRBJ2-7, with D possibly matching TRBD1 (6 bases). Per the germline V gene, CDR1 is MNHNS and CDR2 is SASEGT. V lost 6 bases and J lost 3, with 15 bases in between. The CDR3 is 14 residues long.